The T cell receptor (beta chain) under discussion was sequenced for a study of T cells in Graves' hyperthyroidism and ophthalmopathy. For the study at large: The blood sample was taken at first diagnosis, before treatment began. Study findings and constraints: Most clonotypes that expanded in the thyroid above 0.001 also showed up in blood.

The CDR3 spans 14 residues. Germline CDR1 is LNHDA and CDR2 is SQIVND (reference sequence). Trimming removed 1 base from V and 3 bases from J; junction bases left unmatched: 3. Clinicians diagnosed patients from clinical symptoms, serum thyroxine and TRAb, thyroid ultrasound and orbital computed tomography. Fresh 10 ml peripheral blood yielded PBMCs. On this clonotype itself: Its antigen is undetermined.

TCR beta CDR3 region amplification was performed from RNA transcripts. A set of HTBI primers served as the primers for a first-round RT-PCR of the TCR CDR3. TCRdb redid the calling of the multiplex PCR reads with MiXCR, one entry per CDR3 protein. The table lists over 650,000 distinct CDR3 sequences, around 17% of them singletons, with over 7.5% in the top ten. The sequenced material came from blood. The gene calls are TRBV19 and TRBJ2-7, with 7 bases identical to TRBD2. The origin of this receptor is a man aged 18 to 35 with Graves' hyperthyroidism. This chain's CDR3 is CASSIGRGNYEQYF. The CDR3 DNA is TGTGCCAGTAGTATAGGGCGGGGGAACTACGAGCAGTACTTC.